The present entry profiles one T cell receptor beta chain with its context. The target antigen is unknown. The same CDR3 is also encoded by other DNA sequences in this sample. The CDR3 is made up of 14 amino acids. Germline V CDR1 and CDR2: KGHSH, LQKENI. Deletions cut 1 base from V and 2 bases from J, with 9 bases between. The data are from a study of shared clonotypes between healthy human individuals. General study findings and limits: Non-shared clonotypes showed lower generation probabilities than clonotypes common to all four donors.

In replicate PCRs of sorted subsets, approximately 200 ng DNA, roughly 27,000 T cell genomes, was used. The method was immunoSEQ multiplex PCR; TCRdb's version includes in-frame clones alone and lacks a portion of them. The sample lists over 700,000 clones; over 55% were seen once. This chain links TRBV18 with TRBJ2-7, with D uncertain. This sequence originates from a woman aged 25 to 45 in good health. The sample consisted of memory CD4+ T cells sorted from blood. Subset indicated: CD45RA-negative fraction. The CDR3 here is CASSPRSAAYEQYF. The CDR3 region has the DNA TGTGCCAGCTCACCACGATCAGCAGCCTACGAGCAGTACTTC.